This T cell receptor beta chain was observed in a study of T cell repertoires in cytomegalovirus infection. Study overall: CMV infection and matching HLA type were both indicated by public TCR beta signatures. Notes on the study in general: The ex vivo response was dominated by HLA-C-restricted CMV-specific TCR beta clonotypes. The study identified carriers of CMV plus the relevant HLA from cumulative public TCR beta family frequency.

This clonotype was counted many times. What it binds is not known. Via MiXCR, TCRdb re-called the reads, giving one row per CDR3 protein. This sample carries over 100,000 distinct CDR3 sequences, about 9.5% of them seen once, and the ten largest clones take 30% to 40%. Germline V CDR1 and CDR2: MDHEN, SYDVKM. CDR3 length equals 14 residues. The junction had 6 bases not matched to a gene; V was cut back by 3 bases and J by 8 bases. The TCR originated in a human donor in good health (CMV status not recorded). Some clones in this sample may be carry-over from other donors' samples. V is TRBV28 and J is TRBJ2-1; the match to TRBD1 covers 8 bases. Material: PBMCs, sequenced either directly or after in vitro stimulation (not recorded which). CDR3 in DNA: TGTGCCAGCAGTTTGGCGGACAGGGTTGATGAGCAGTTCTTC. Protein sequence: CASSLADRVDEQFF.